The clone carrying this T cell receptor beta chain is categorized as medium-sized. As for time point: sample taken at primary tumor resection. TCRs were sequenced from unsorted whole RNA of tumor, nontumor lung or PBMC. The source of the sample is a study of spatial heterogeneity in lung cancer. TCRdb re-called the 5' RACE reads with MiXCR, one entry per CDR3 protein. The top ten hold around 10% of the sample, which has 48,000 or so distinct CDR3 sequences, about 5.8% seen once. This TCR was recovered from a male donor with early-stage non-small cell lung cancer. Source: PBMCs, taken at surgery.

The CDR3 reads CASSLSLGETQYF. The CDR3 region has the DNA TGTGCCAGCAGCTTATCACTGGGAGAGACCCAGTACTTC. V and J are TRBV7-2 and TRBJ2-5; D not resolved. CDR1 and CDR2 (germline): SGHTA, FQGNSA. This CDR3 comprises 13 residues. Trimming stripped 2 bases from V and 4 bases from J, with 8 bases between.